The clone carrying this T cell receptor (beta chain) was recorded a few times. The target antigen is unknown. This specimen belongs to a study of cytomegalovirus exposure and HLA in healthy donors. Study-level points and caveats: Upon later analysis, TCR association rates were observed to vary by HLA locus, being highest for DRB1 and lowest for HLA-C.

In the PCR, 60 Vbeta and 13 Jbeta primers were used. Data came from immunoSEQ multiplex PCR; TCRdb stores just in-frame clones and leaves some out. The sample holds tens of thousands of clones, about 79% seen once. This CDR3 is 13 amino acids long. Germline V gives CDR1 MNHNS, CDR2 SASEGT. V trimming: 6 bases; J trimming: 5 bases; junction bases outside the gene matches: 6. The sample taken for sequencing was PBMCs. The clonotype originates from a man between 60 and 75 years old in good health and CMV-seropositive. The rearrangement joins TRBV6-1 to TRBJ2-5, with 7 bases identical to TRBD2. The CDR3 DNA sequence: TGTGCCAGCAGCCGGACTAGGTCCGAGACCCAGTACTTC. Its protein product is CASSRTRSETQYF.